One sample yielded the 27 T cell receptor beta chains listed below, sequenced in a study of CD8 T cells in Susac syndrome. Reverse transcription of 0.5 to 1 ug RNA was performed with random hexamers. TCRdb redid the calling of the immunoSEQ multiplex PCR reads with MiXCR, one entry per CDR3 protein. The data contain around 230,000 distinct CDR3 sequences, 90% to 96% of them singletons. Sequences were obtained from CD4+ T cells from PBMCs. These receptors came from a human donor with Susac syndrome.

This clonotype was counted a single time. This chain uses TRBV6-5 with TRBJ2-1; maybe TRBD1 (5 bases). CDR1 MNHEY and CDR2 SVGAGI come from the germline V gene. The V end lost 6 bases, the J end lost 0 bases, and 12 bases lay between the germline ends. This CDR3 has 15 amino acids. This CDR3 is CASSRAGRSYNEQFF. Here the CDR3 DNA reads TGTGCCAGCAGCCGAGCAGGGCGCTCCTACAATGAGCAGTTCTTC.

The V call is TRBV5-6, the J call TRBJ2-5, with D possibly TRBD1 on 5 matching bases. V dropped 4 bases and J dropped 0 bases, with 16 bases sitting between them. The CDR3 runs to 16 residues. The germline V gene encodes CDR1 SGHDT and CDR2 YYEEEE. The CDR3 DNA follows: TGTGCCAGCAGCACCCTACAGGAACAGTACCAAGAGACCCAGTACTTC. It is translated as CASSTLQEQYQETQYF.

The chain links TRBV12-3 or TRBV12-4 to TRBJ2-5; 7 positions agree with TRBD2. V shed 3 bases, J shed 9 bases, and the junction held 10 bases outside the gene matches. This CDR3 is 14 amino acids long. CDR3 bases: TGTGCCAGCAGTTTGACTAGCCCCGATGGGGCCCAGTACTTC. It yields the protein CASSLTSPDGAQYF.

The chain carries TRBV30 and TRBJ2-1; 10 nucleotides agree with TRBD2. Germline assignment: CDR1 GTSNPN and CDR2 SVGIG (reference sequence). The CDR3 runs 13 residues. V lost 3 bases to trimming and J lost 9 bases; unmatched junction nucleotides: 5. The CDR3 DNA reads as TGTGCCTGGAGGGGGACTAGCGAGGGTGAGCAGTTCTTC. This translates into CAWRGTSEGEQFF. The whole variable domain, remainder taken from reference TRBV30 and TRBJ2-1, is SQTIHQWPATLVQPVGSPLSLECTVEGTSNPNLYWYRQAAGRGLQLLFYSVGIGQISSEVPQNLSASRPQDRQFILSSKKLLLSDSGFYLCAWRGTSEGEQFFGPGTRLTVL.

This clonotype was counted between two and nine times. V and J are TRBV24-1 and TRBJ2-1, with a weak D call TRBD2 (5 bases). Germline CDR1 KGHDR, CDR2 SFDVKD. The CDR3 has 14 residues. Trimming stripped 4 bases from V and 6 bases from J, with 12 bases between. CDR3 DNA sequence: TGTGCCACCAGTGACCCAACTAGGGCCAATGAGCAGTTCTTC. Translated, it gives CATSDPTRANEQFF.

The chain links TRBV2 to TRBJ1-2; a weak D match, TRBD1 (6 bases). V lost 6 bases and J lost 6, with 11 bases in between. This CDR3 has 12 amino acids. From germline, CDR1 is SNHLY and CDR2 FYNNEI. CDR3 in DNA: TGTGCCAGCAGGCAGGGGTCTCATGGCTACACCTTC. Amino acids: CASRQGSHGYTF.

This clonotype was picked up one time. The V and J genes are TRBV20-1 and TRBJ1-5; D possibly corresponds to TRBD1 (5 bases). The CDR3 is 12 residues long. Germline CDR1 DFQATT, CDR2 SNEGSKA (reference sequence). The V and J ends lost 4 bases and 4 bases respectively, with 8 bases between them. The CDR3 DNA follows: TGCAGTGCTATGGGGGGGAATCAGCCCCAGCATTTT. Translation: CSAMGGNQPQHF.

This clonotype was found once. The V and J genes are TRBV10-3 and TRBJ2-7; D is perhaps TRBD2 (7 bases). V was pared by 10 bases and J by 6 bases, with 13 bases between. This CDR3 region has 11 residues. Germline CDR1 ENHRY, CDR2 SYGVKD. In DNA, the CDR3 is TGTGCCAAACAGGGAGGGCGCGAGCAGTACTTC. As protein: CAKQGGREQYF.

The genes are TRBV5-1 and TRBJ2-7, with 14 bases matching TRBD2. Germline V lookup: CDR1 SGHRS, CDR2 YFSETQ. Germline trimming cut 5 bases from V and 2 bases from J; bases unmatched to any gene: 6. The CDR3 is 16 amino acids. The CDR3 region has the DNA TGCGCCAGCAGTCGTGGACTAGCGGGGGGCCCCTACGAGCAGTACTTC. Amino acids: CASSRGLAGGPYEQYF.

This chain joins TRBV5-4 and TRBJ1-2, with a possible D match to TRBD1 (5 bases). This CDR3 is built from 13 residues. V lost 0 bases and J lost 5, with 8 bases in between. CDR1 SGHNT and CDR2 YYREEE come from the germline V gene (reference sequence). In DNA, the CDR3 is TGTGCCAGCAGCTTGGGAAGGGGTTATGGCTACACCTTC. Its translation is CASSLGRGYGYTF.

The chain is built from TRBV24-1 and TRBJ2-1; 13 nucleotides align to TRBD2. The CDR3 contains 18 residues. Trimming removed 7 bases from V and 6 bases from J; junction bases left unmatched: 14. CDR1 and CDR2 (germline): KGHDR, SFDVKD. The CDR3 spells CATSFPGLAGQSGNEQFF. CDR3 nucleotides: TGTGCCACCAGCTTTCCGGGACTAGCGGGACAAAGTGGCAATGAGCAGTTCTTC.

The chain has TRBV20-1 and TRBJ2-1, with 15 bases matching TRBD2. V lost 6 bases to trimming and J lost 4 bases; unmatched junction nucleotides: 13. There are 18 residues in the CDR3. Germline V CDR1 and CDR2: DFQATT, SNEGSKA (reference sequence). The CDR3 is CSAPGTSGRSSLYNEQFF. CDR3 bases: TGCAGTGCACCCGGGACTAGCGGGAGGAGCTCTTTGTACAATGAGCAGTTCTTC.

The chain couples TRBV29-1 to TRBJ1-1; TRBD1 matches 7 bases. Per germline, CDR1 SQVTM and CDR2 ANQGSEA. V shed 4 bases and J 6 bases; nucleotides not matched to a gene: 11. This CDR3 is 14 amino acids long. The CDR3 region has the DNA TGCAGCGTTGTCATTATGAGACAGGGCTCTGAAGCTTTCTTT. The encoded protein is CSVVIMRQGSEAFF.

V gene TRBV11-2 combines with J gene TRBJ1-5; D gene unclear. The germline CDR1 and CDR2 sequences are SGHAT and FQNNGV. V lost 1 base, J lost 0 bases, and 7 bases lay in between. This CDR3 has 15 residues. The CDR3 loop is CASSLGPASNQPQHF. The CDR3 DNA is TGTGCCAGCAGCTTAGGGCCAGCTAGCAATCAGCCCCAGCATTTT.

The CDR3 sequence: CASSQPGGRFAGYTF. The CDR3, as DNA: TGCGCCAGCAGCCAACCAGGGGGCCGCTTCGCTGGCTACACCTTC. The rearrangement joins TRBV4-1 to TRBJ1-2, with 8 bases fitting TRBD1. This CDR3 comprises 15 residues. CDR1 is MGHRA and CDR2 is YSYEKL in the germline V gene. V lost 2 bases and J lost 7; bases outside the gene matches: 9.

The rearrangement uses TRBV7-9 and TRBJ2-5, with 7 bases matching TRBD2. CDR3 length: 14 residues. CDR1 is SEHNR, CDR2 FQNEAQ, per germline (reference sequence). J was trimmed by 2 bases and V by 7 bases; bases with no gene match: 7. This chain's CDR3 is CASILGGGQETQYF. CDR3 coding DNA: TGTGCCAGCATCCTGGGGGGGGGTCAAGAGACCCAGTACTTC.

The rearrangement joins TRBV5-1 to TRBJ2-2; TRBD2 might be the D (6 bases). Trimming pared 4 bases from V and 0 bases from J, leaving 13 bases between. Germline CDR1 and CDR2: SGHRS and YFSETQ. This CDR3 has 16 residues. The CDR3 nucleotides read TGCGCCAGCAGCCCGGCGCGGGGCGCGAACACCGGGGAGCTGTTTTTT. It is translated as CASSPARGANTGELFF.

This chain links TRBV20-1 with TRBJ1-3, with D unclear. V lost 6 bases to trimming and J lost 0 bases, with 6 bases between them. CDR3 length equals 12 residues. The germline gives CDR1 DFQATT, CDR2 SNEGSKA (reference sequence). The CDR3 protein is CSAQSSGNTIYF. In nucleotides, the CDR3 is TGCAGTGCACAAAGCTCTGGAAACACCATATATTTT.

The chain links TRBV7-2 to TRBJ1-3; the D gene is possibly TRBD1 (6 bases). This CDR3 has 13 residues. The V end lost 4 bases, the J end lost 16 bases, and 20 bases lay between the germline ends. Germline V gene data show CDR1 as SGHTA and CDR2 as FQGNSA. The CDR3 nucleotides are TGTGCCAGCAGCTCACGATGGGGGGGCCTCGTCTATTTT. It is translated as CASSSRWGGLVYF.

This chain uses TRBV4-1 with TRBJ2-7; 10 positions match TRBD1. CDR1 and CDR2 from the germline V gene are MGHRA and YSYEKL. This CDR3 region has 19 residues. The trim removed 0 bases at V and 2 bases at J, leaving 13 bases unmatched. The CDR3 nucleotides are TGCGCCAGCAGCCAAGAAGCGGCTTTAGGACAGGGGGTTCCCTACGAGCAGTACTTC. It codes for CASSQEAALGQGVPYEQYF.

V and J are TRBV20-1 and TRBJ1-2, with a weak D call TRBD1 (5 bases). V lost 6 bases to trimming and J lost 0 bases, with 17 bases between them. This CDR3 has 15 amino acids. The germline gives CDR1 DFQATT, CDR2 SNEGSKA (reference sequence). This CDR3 is CSAAKGPPTNYGYTF. The CDR3 DNA sequence: TGCAGTGCCGCCAAGGGGCCACCCACTAACTATGGCTACACCTTC.

V gene TRBV14 combines with J gene TRBJ2-7, with D tentatively TRBD1 (5 bases). Trimming took off 4 bases at V and 6 bases at J, with 16 bases between the two ends. This CDR3 region has 14 residues. Germline V gene data show CDR1 as SGHDN and CDR2 as FVKESK. CDR3 region: CASSRPGRALEQYF. For the CDR3, the DNA is TGTGCCAGCAGCCGTCCGGGCAGGGCTCTCGAGCAGTACTTC.

The chain has TRBV3-1 and TRBJ1-1; possibly TRBD1 for D (6 bases). The CDR3 is 14 amino acids. V was clipped by 1 base and J by 6 bases, with 12 bases between them. CDR1 and CDR2 from the germline V gene are LGHDT and YNNKEL (reference sequence). CDR3 nucleotide sequence: TGTGCCAGCAGCCAAGGGGTGAGGGGGGCTGAAGCTTTCTTT. This gives the protein CASSQGVRGAEAFF.

The chain joins TRBV2 to TRBJ2-4; unclear D gene. V gave up 0 bases and J gave up 0 bases, with 18 bases separating them. The germline V gene has CDR1 SNHLY and CDR2 FYNNEI. The CDR3 is made up of 19 amino acids. This chain's CDR3 is CASSEALSSAVLAKNIQYF. The DNA for the CDR3 is TGTGCCAGCAGTGAAGCGCTAAGTAGTGCGGTTCTAGCCAAAAACATTCAGTACTTC.

The chain carries TRBV4-1 and TRBJ2-7; maybe TRBD2 (5 bases). V was clipped by 4 bases and J by 2 bases, with 12 bases between them. The CDR3 is 14 amino acids. The germline gives CDR1 MGHRA, CDR2 YSYEKL. The CDR3: CASSPTRPPYEQYF. In nucleotides, the CDR3 is TGCGCCAGCAGCCCCACTAGGCCCCCCTACGAGCAGTACTTC.

V gene TRBV9 combines with J gene TRBJ1-2; 8 nucleotides agree with TRBD1. The V gene's germline CDR1 is SGDLS and CDR2 YYNGEE. The CDR3 is 14 amino acids. J lost 8 bases, V lost 0 bases, and 6 bases had no gene match. The CDR3 DNA is TGTGCCAGCAGCGTAGCAGGGGGCGAAGGGGGCTACACCTTC. Protein sequence: CASSVAGGEGGYTF.

The chain links TRBV30 to TRBJ1-2, with D perhaps TRBD1 (5 bases). The CDR3 is 13 residues long. The germline V gene has CDR1 GTSNPN and CDR2 SVGIG (reference sequence). With 3 bases removed from V and 4 bases from J, the gap between germline ends came to 12 bases. The CDR3 is CAWSPGTLYGYTF. CDR3 sequence (DNA): TGTGCCTGGAGCCCCGGGACTCTCTATGGCTACACCTTC.